These T cell receptor beta chains were read from a single sample in a study of cytomegalovirus exposure and HLA in healthy donors. Some clones are missing from TCRdb's copy, which holds only in-frame ones; the method was immunoSEQ multiplex PCR. The sample records around 160,000 clones, roughly 75% being singletons. The sequencing input was PBMCs. These receptor sequences come from a male donor in good health and CMV-seronegative. Each CDR3 is given with its conserved first and last residue. Each record gives: J gene, D gene, V gene, clone size, CDR3 protein, CDR3 DNA. A D gene is named only where the DNA matches it firmly. Clone size, where shown, is once, few, many, or a class for clones that have expanded.

J gene: TRBJ2-1; D gene: TRBD2; V gene: TRBV9; clone size: once; CDR3 protein: CASSPGASGSSYNEQFF; CDR3 DNA: TGTGCCAGCAGCCCAGGGGCCAGCGGGAGCTCCTACAATGAGCAGTTCTTC
J gene: TRBJ2-1; D gene: TRBD1; V gene: TRBV7-3; clone size: -; CDR3 protein: CASSLTADRVNEQFF; CDR3 DNA: TGTGCCAGCAGCTTAACGGCGGACAGGGTCAATGAGCAGTTCTTC
J gene: TRBJ2-1; D gene: TRBD2; V gene: TRBV13; clone size: -; CDR3 protein: CASRSRLADYNEQFF; CDR3 DNA: TGTGCCAGCAGATCACGACTAGCGGATTACAATGAGCAGTTCTTC
J gene: TRBJ2-7; D gene: -; V gene: TRBV15; clone size: -; CDR3 protein: CATSRDEVHRQGKDEQYF; CDR3 DNA: TGTGCCACCAGCAGAGATGAGGTGCACCGGCAGGGAAAGGACGAGCAGTACTTC
J gene: TRBJ2-1; D gene: TRBD1; V gene: TRBV6-9; clone size: -; CDR3 protein: CASSRDRGDEQFF; CDR3 DNA: TGTGCCAGCAGCCGGGACAGGGGCGATGAGCAGTTCTTC
J gene: TRBJ2-7; D gene: TRBD2; V gene: TRBV19; clone size: -; CDR3 protein: CASSFGGSGYEQYF; CDR3 DNA: TGTGCCAGTAGTTTCGGCGGGAGTGGTTACGAGCAGTACTTC
J gene: TRBJ2-7; D gene: TRBD2; V gene: TRBV27; clone size: -; CDR3 protein: CASSSDTGTSSYEQYF; CDR3 DNA: TGTGCCAGCAGTTCAGATACCGGGACTAGCTCCTACGAGCAGTACTTC
J gene: TRBJ2-7; D gene: -; V gene: TRBV6-1; clone size: -; CDR3 protein: CASSEGPGPYEQYF; CDR3 DNA: TGTGCCAGCAGTGAAGGTCCAGGGCCCTACGAGCAGTACTTC
J gene: TRBJ2-3; D gene: TRBD2; V gene: TRBV2; clone size: -; CDR3 protein: CASRPPWRTSGGVTSTDTQYF; CDR3 DNA: TGTGCCAGCAGGCCCCCTTGGCGGACTAGCGGGGGGGTTACTAGCACAGATACGCAGTATTTT
J gene: TRBJ2-6; D gene: TRBD1; V gene: TRBV18; clone size: -; CDR3 protein: CASSTRTGEANVLTF; CDR3 DNA: TGTGCCAGCTCAACCAGGACAGGGGAGGCCAACGTCCTGACTTTC
J gene: TRBJ1-2; D gene: -; V gene: TRBV18; clone size: -; CDR3 protein: CASSPSGNYGYTF; CDR3 DNA: TGTGCCAGCTCACCATCGGGGAACTATGGCTACACCTTC
J gene: TRBJ2-5; D gene: TRBD1; V gene: TRBV6-5; clone size: few; CDR3 protein: CASSYSQGMGETQYF; CDR3 DNA: TGTGCCAGCAGTTACTCACAGGGGATGGGGGAGACCCAGTACTTC
J gene: TRBJ2-7; D gene: -; V gene: TRBV7-9; clone size: -; CDR3 protein: CASSSGTSGSEQYF; CDR3 DNA: TGTGCCAGCAGCTCCGGGACTTCAGGGTCCGAGCAGTACTTC
J gene: TRBJ1-5; D gene: -; V gene: TRBV4-2; clone size: -; CDR3 protein: CASSQVGGERSNQPQHF; CDR3 DNA: TGTGCCAGCAGCCAAGTAGGAGGGGAGAGGAGCAATCAGCCCCAGCATTTT
J gene: TRBJ2-3; D gene: TRBD1; V gene: TRBV6-5; clone size: -; CDR3 protein: CASSYWTGTTDTQYF; CDR3 DNA: TGTGCCAGCAGTTATTGGACAGGGACCACAGATACGCAGTATTTT
J gene: TRBJ1-5; D gene: -; V gene: TRBV27; clone size: -; CDR3 protein: CASSFTSYSNQPQHF; CDR3 DNA: TGTGCCAGCAGTTTCACCAGTTATAGCAATCAGCCCCAGCATTTT
J gene: TRBJ1-1; D gene: -; V gene: TRBV5-1; clone size: -; CDR3 protein: CASSSQGSDTEAFF; CDR3 DNA: TGCGCCAGCAGCTCCCAGGGGTCGGACACTGAAGCTTTCTTT
J gene: TRBJ2-1; D gene: -; V gene: TRBV20-1; clone size: -; CDR3 protein: CSASQGSEQFF; CDR3 DNA: TGCAGTGCATCACAGGGTAGCGAGCAGTTCTTC
J gene: TRBJ1-2; D gene: TRBD1; V gene: TRBV10-3; clone size: -; CDR3 protein: CAISAGTGVGYTF; CDR3 DNA: TGTGCCATCAGTGCCGGGACAGGGGTAGGCTACACCTTC
J gene: TRBJ2-5; D gene: TRBD2; V gene: TRBV6-5; clone size: -; CDR3 protein: CASSYWGGGQETQYF; CDR3 DNA: TGTGCCAGCAGTTACTGGGGCGGGGGACAAGAGACCCAGTACTTC
J gene: TRBJ2-1; D gene: TRBD2; V gene: TRBV29-1; clone size: -; CDR3 protein: CSVPGTSGVYNEQFF; CDR3 DNA: TGCAGCGTCCCTGGGACTAGCGGGGTATACAATGAGCAGTTCTTC
J gene: TRBJ2-3; D gene: TRBD2; V gene: TRBV7-9; clone size: -; CDR3 protein: CSSSLVAGRTDTQYF; CDR3 DNA: TGTTCCAGCAGCTTAGTAGCGGGGCGCACAGATACGCAGTATTTT
J gene: TRBJ1-1; D gene: -; V gene: TRBV6-5; clone size: -; CDR3 protein: CASSSLVGNTEAFF; CDR3 DNA: TGTGCCAGCAGTTCCCTAGTTGGGAACACTGAAGCTTTCTTT
J gene: TRBJ2-5; D gene: -; V gene: TRBV7-6; clone size: -; CDR3 protein: CASSLSLGGETQYF; CDR3 DNA: TGTGCCAGCAGCTTAAGTTTAGGCGGAGAGACCCAGTACTTC
J gene: TRBJ2-1; D gene: -; V gene: TRBV15; clone size: -; CDR3 protein: CATSRDPPRSENVNEQFF; CDR3 DNA: TGTGCCACCAGCAGAGATCCCCCCCGTTCGGAGAACGTCAATGAGCAGTTCTTC
J gene: TRBJ2-5; D gene: TRBD1; V gene: TRBV14; clone size: -; CDR3 protein: CASSRDRGIGETQYF; CDR3 DNA: TGTGCCAGCAGCCGGGACAGGGGGATCGGAGAGACCCAGTACTTC
J gene: TRBJ2-1; D gene: TRBD1; V gene: TRBV19; clone size: -; CDR3 protein: CASSLTDRGFEQFF; CDR3 DNA: TGTGCCAGTAGCCTAACCGACAGGGGATTTGAGCAGTTCTTC
J gene: TRBJ2-1; D gene: TRBD2; V gene: TRBV28; clone size: -; CDR3 protein: CASSAPYGREIHEQFF; CDR3 DNA: TGTGCCAGCAGTGCCCCCTATGGGCGGGAGATCCATGAGCAGTTCTTC
J gene: TRBJ1-2; D gene: TRBD1; V gene: TRBV19; clone size: -; CDR3 protein: CASRLRQGENYGYTF; CDR3 DNA: TGTGCCAGTAGACTCCGACAGGGGGAGAACTATGGCTACACCTTC
J gene: TRBJ1-2; D gene: TRBD1; V gene: TRBV29-1; clone size: -; CDR3 protein: CSVEASTGSNYGYTF; CDR3 DNA: TGCAGCGTTGAAGCCTCGACAGGGTCTAACTATGGCTACACCTTC
J gene: TRBJ2-1; D gene: TRBD2; V gene: TRBV5-1; clone size: few; CDR3 protein: CASSSQAIGTSGGNEQFF; CDR3 DNA: TGCGCCAGCAGCTCCCAGGCTATTGGGACTAGTGGGGGCAATGAGCAGTTCTTC
J gene: TRBJ1-2; D gene: -; V gene: TRBV5-5; clone size: few; CDR3 protein: CASRSSGDYGYTF; CDR3 DNA: TGTGCCAGCCGTTCGTCCGGGGACTATGGCTACACCTTC
J gene: TRBJ1-4; D gene: -; V gene: TRBV4-1; clone size: -; CDR3 protein: CASSPFDEKLFF; CDR3 DNA: TGCGCCAGCAGCCCCTTTGATGAAAAACTGTTTTTT
J gene: TRBJ2-2; D gene: -; V gene: TRBV18; clone size: -; CDR3 protein: CASSLADGGNTGELFF; CDR3 DNA: TGTGCCAGCTCCCTAGCCGACGGGGGGAACACCGGGGAGCTGTTTTTT
J gene: TRBJ2-6; D gene: -; V gene: TRBV19; clone size: -; CDR3 protein: CASRAGANVLTF; CDR3 DNA: TGTGCCAGTAGGGCCGGGGCCAACGTCCTGACTTTC
J gene: TRBJ1-4; D gene: TRBD1; V gene: TRBV28; clone size: -; CDR3 protein: CASRSQGVREKLFF; CDR3 DNA: TGTGCCAGCAGGTCACAGGGGGTGCGTGAAAAACTGTTTTTT
J gene: TRBJ2-3; D gene: TRBD1; V gene: TRBV7-9; clone size: -; CDR3 protein: CASSVRTGLKGDTQYF; CDR3 DNA: TGTGCCAGCAGCGTGCGGACAGGTTTGAAAGGAGATACGCAGTATTTT
J gene: TRBJ2-3; D gene: -; V gene: TRBV29-1; clone size: -; CDR3 protein: CSVEDLFTDTQYF; CDR3 DNA: TGCAGCGTTGAAGATCTTTTCACAGATACGCAGTATTTT
J gene: TRBJ2-2; D gene: TRBD1; V gene: TRBV13; clone size: -; CDR3 protein: CASSILDRGRGTGELFF; CDR3 DNA: TGTGCCAGCAGTATCCTGGACAGGGGGCGCGGCACCGGGGAGCTGTTTTTT
J gene: TRBJ1-2; D gene: -; V gene: TRBV7-9; clone size: -; CDR3 protein: CASSPGMGGAAVYGYTF; CDR3 DNA: TGTGCCAGCAGCCCAGGAATGGGAGGCGCAGCGGTCTATGGCTACACCTTC
J gene: TRBJ2-1; D gene: TRBD2; V gene: TRBV29-1; clone size: -; CDR3 protein: CSVEGTSGGVNEQFF; CDR3 DNA: TGCAGCGTTGAAGGGACTAGCGGGGGGGTCAATGAGCAGTTCTTC
J gene: TRBJ2-3; D gene: TRBD2; V gene: TRBV7-9; clone size: -; CDR3 protein: CASSVTSGPSTDTQYF; CDR3 DNA: TGTGCCAGCAGTGTTACTAGCGGGCCAAGCACAGATACGCAGTATTTT
J gene: TRBJ2-7; D gene: -; V gene: TRBV4-1; clone size: -; CDR3 protein: CASSQDTRDEQYF; CDR3 DNA: TGCGCCAGCAGCCAAGATACGCGGGACGAGCAGTACTTC
J gene: TRBJ1-1; D gene: -; V gene: TRBV5-5; clone size: -; CDR3 protein: CASSLEQAGIGTEAFF; CDR3 DNA: TGTGCCAGCAGCTTGGAACAGGCGGGGATTGGGACTGAAGCTTTCTTT
J gene: TRBJ2-5; D gene: TRBD2; V gene: TRBV7-2; clone size: -; CDR3 protein: CASRDGSGRETQYF; CDR3 DNA: TGTGCCAGCAGGGATGGGAGCGGGAGAGAGACCCAGTACTTC
J gene: TRBJ1-1; D gene: TRBD1; V gene: TRBV19; clone size: -; CDR3 protein: CASTPGGRGTNTEAFF; CDR3 DNA: TGTGCCAGTACTCCAGGGGGCAGGGGGACGAACACTGAAGCTTTCTTT
J gene: TRBJ1-1; D gene: -; V gene: TRBV6-1; clone size: -; CDR3 protein: CASSAGSGRPSEAFF; CDR3 DNA: TGTGCCAGCAGTGCGGGATCCGGGAGACCCAGTGAAGCTTTCTTT
J gene: TRBJ1-6; D gene: TRBD1; V gene: TRBV27; clone size: few; CDR3 protein: CASSLDRANSPLHF; CDR3 DNA: TGTGCCAGCAGTTTGGACAGGGCGAATTCACCCCTCCACTTT
J gene: TRBJ2-5; D gene: -; V gene: TRBV6-5; clone size: -; CDR3 protein: CASSSTGNQQETQYF; CDR3 DNA: TGTGCCAGCAGTTCCACAGGGAACCAACAAGAGACCCAGTACTTC
J gene: TRBJ1-2; D gene: -; V gene: TRBV6-5; clone size: -; CDR3 protein: CASSYYRKGHGYTF; CDR3 DNA: TGTGCCAGCAGTTACTACAGGAAGGGCCATGGCTACACCTTC
J gene: TRBJ2-7; D gene: TRBD1; V gene: TRBV7-9; clone size: once; CDR3 protein: CASSRAGQGDSEQYF; CDR3 DNA: TGTGCCAGCAGCCGTGCGGGACAGGGGGATTCCGAGCAGTACTTC
J gene: TRBJ2-7; D gene: -; V gene: TRBV19; clone size: -; CDR3 protein: CASSVAYSYEQYF; CDR3 DNA: TGTGCCAGTAGTGTAGCGTATTCCTACGAGCAGTACTTC
J gene: TRBJ2-3; D gene: TRBD2; V gene: TRBV6-5; clone size: once; CDR3 protein: CASSYGTSVDTQYF; CDR3 DNA: TGTGCCAGCAGTTACGGGACTAGCGTAGATACGCAGTATTTT
J gene: TRBJ1-2; D gene: -; V gene: TRBV27; clone size: -; CDR3 protein: CASSLTPDSYGYTF; CDR3 DNA: TGTGCCAGCAGTTTGACCCCGGACAGCTATGGCTACACCTTC
J gene: TRBJ2-2; D gene: -; V gene: TRBV30; clone size: -; CDR3 protein: CAWRISGNTGELFF; CDR3 DNA: TGTGCCTGGAGAATTAGCGGAAACACCGGGGAGCTGTTTTTT
J gene: TRBJ1-1; D gene: TRBD1; V gene: TRBV11-2; clone size: few; CDR3 protein: CASSFGTGDTEAFF; CDR3 DNA: TGTGCCAGCAGCTTCGGGACAGGGGACACTGAAGCTTTCTTT
J gene: TRBJ1-2; D gene: -; V gene: TRBV9; clone size: -; CDR3 protein: CASSVGQGTSGYTF; CDR3 DNA: TGTGCCAGCAGCGTGGGCCAGGGGACATCTGGCTACACCTTC